Here is one T cell receptor beta chain with its context. As yet, its antigen is unknown. This sample was taken from a study of monozygotic twins with inflammatory bowel disease. Overall study findings and caveats: The data gave no support to a single strong IBD-associated signal or clonotype.

TCRdb processed the 5' RACE reads again and assigns one entry to each CDR3 protein, with no DNA. This sample's table reports approximately 400,000 distinct CDR3 sequences. The CDR3 contains 13 residues. The germline V gene encodes CDR1 SGHKS and CDR2 YYEKEE (reference sequence). The gene calls are TRBV5-5 and TRBJ2-1; absent DNA, TCRdb's TRBD2 call cannot be checked. Source material: blood. This TCR derives from a human donor with ulcerative colitis or Crohn's disease, or a healthy co-twin of an affected twin (not recorded which). CDR3 residues: CASRQSPYNEQFF. Complete variable domain (other parts from reference TRBV5-5 and TRBJ2-1): DAGVTQSPTHLIKTRGQQVTLRCSPISGHKSVSWYQQVLGQGPQFIFQYYEKEERGRGNFPDRFSARQFPNYSSELNVNALLLGDSALYLCASRQSPYNEQFFGPGTRLTVL.